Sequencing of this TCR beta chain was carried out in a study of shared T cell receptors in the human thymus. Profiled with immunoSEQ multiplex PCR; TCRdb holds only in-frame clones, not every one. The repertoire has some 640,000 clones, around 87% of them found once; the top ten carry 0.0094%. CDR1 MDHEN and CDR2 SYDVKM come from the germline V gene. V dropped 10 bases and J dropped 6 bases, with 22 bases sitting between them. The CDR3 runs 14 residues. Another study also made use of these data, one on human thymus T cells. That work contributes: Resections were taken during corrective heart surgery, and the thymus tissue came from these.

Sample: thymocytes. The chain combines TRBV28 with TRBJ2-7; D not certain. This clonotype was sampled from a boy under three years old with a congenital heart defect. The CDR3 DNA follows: TGTGCCATCTCTAGAGGCATGGAAGGCTCCGAGCAGTACTTC. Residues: CAISRGMEGSEQYF. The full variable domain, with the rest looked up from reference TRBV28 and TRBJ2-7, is DVKVTQSSRYLVKRTGEKVFLECVQDMDHENMFWYRQDPGLGLRLIYFSYDVKMKEKGDIPEGYSVSREKKERFSLILESASTNQTSMYLCAISRGMEGSEQYFGPGTRLTVT.